This T cell receptor beta chain was captured in a study of early T cells in non-severe SARS-CoV-2 infection. Researchers attached unique molecular identifiers to individual cDNA molecules. Each CDR3 protein is one row after TCRdb ran MiXCR on the 5' RACE reads. This sample has about 50,000 distinct CDR3 sequences, with about 11% found just once. The germline V gene has CDR1 ENHRY and CDR2 SYGVKD. Trimming took 6 bases from V and 6 from J, leaving 18 bases between them. The CDR3 runs to 14 residues. Overall study findings and caveats: Reliance on VDJdb matching favored anti-spike CD8 responses; private and CD4 specificities were missed.

Note on this clonotype: The antigen remains unidentified.

V is TRBV10-3 and J is TRBJ2-7, with a possible D match to TRBD2 (6 bases). The material sequenced was whole blood. The source of this sequence is an adult who was a healthcare worker with PCR-confirmed SARS-CoV-2 infection or an uninfected control (not recorded which). The chain's CDR3 is CAISTGTGGPEQYF. CDR3 in DNA: TGTGCCATCAGCACCGGGACTGGCGGCCCCGAGCAGTACTTC.